The 4 T cell receptor beta chains presented below share a single source sample, sequenced in a study of CD8 T cells in Susac syndrome. Random hexamers primed reverse transcription of about 0.5 to 1 ug RNA. TCRdb ran MiXCR on the immunoSEQ multiplex PCR reads and lists one entry per CDR3 protein. The sample includes about 180,000 distinct CDR3 sequences, just under 95% of them seen just once. What was sequenced was CD4+ T cells from PBMCs. These receptors were taken from a human donor with Susac syndrome.

This chain connects TRBV18 to TRBJ1-1; no clear D. The CDR3 length is 12 residues. CDR1 and CDR2 (germline): KGHSH, LQKENI. Trimming stripped 2 bases from V and 5 bases from J, with 6 bases between. The chain's CDR3 is CASSPISTEAFF. The DNA of the CDR3 is TGTGCCAGCTCACCAATCTCGACTGAAGCTTTCTTT. The whole variable domain, remainder taken from reference TRBV18 and TRBJ1-1, is NAGVMQNPRHLVRRRGQEARLRCSPMKGHSHVYWYRQLPEEGLKFMVYLQKENIIDESGMPKERFSAEFPKEGPSILRIQQVVRGDSAAYFCASSPISTEAFFGQGTRLTVV.

The chain carries TRBV15 and TRBJ1-2; weak D call: TRBD1 (6 bases). Trimming stripped 5 bases from V and 4 bases from J, with 14 bases between. The CDR3 sequence is 14 residues long. The germline V gene has CDR1 LNHNV and CDR2 YYDKDF (reference sequence). CDR3: CATSSQGGGYGYTF. Here the CDR3 DNA reads TGTGCCACCAGCTCCCAAGGGGGTGGCTATGGCTACACCTTC.

The V call is TRBV18, the J call TRBJ2-2, with 11 bases fitting TRBD2. V lost 5 bases to trimming and J lost 4 bases; unmatched junction nucleotides: 6. CDR1 KGHSH and CDR2 LQKENI come from the germline V gene. The CDR3 extends over 16 amino acids. The CDR3 sequence: CASSDTSGRTTGELFF. CDR3 coding DNA: TGTGCCAGCTCAGACACTAGCGGGAGAACCACCGGGGAGCTGTTTTTT. Combining the CDR3 with reference TRBV18 and TRBJ2-2 gives the whole variable domain NAGVMQNPRHLVRRRGQEARLRCSPMKGHSHVYWYRQLPEEGLKFMVYLQKENIIDESGMPKERFSAEFPKEGPSILRIQQVVRGDSAAYFCASSDTSGRTTGELFFGEGSRLTVL.

The CDR3 coding sequence is TGTGCCAGCAGACGTAGCGGGAGGAACACCGGGGAGCTGTTTTTT. The encoded protein is CASRRSGRNTGELFF. The chain links TRBV6-5 to TRBJ2-2, with 9 positions matching TRBD2. This CDR3 comprises 15 residues. The germline gives CDR1 MNHEY, CDR2 SVGAGI. J lost 1 base, V lost 6 bases, and 3 bases had no gene match.